This entry lists 18 T cell receptor beta chains sequenced from one sample in a study of radiation and T cells in renal cell carcinoma (dated by TCRdb to 2018 to 2021). This specimen's time point label, interpreted: blood 4 weeks post-SBRT, at nephrectomy. The sample's treatment or condition label is to be understood as: 15 Gy SBRT to primary tumor, nephrectomy 4 weeks later. Library preparation was by the immunoSEQ multiplex PCR assay. Here the immuneACCESS table is served through TCRdb, limited to in-frame sequences with V and J called. Missing clones are a known gap in these copies; in checked studies unresolved V genes cover under half, and the rest lacks a known reason. The sample table lists under 200,000 clones, around 90% of them with a count of one. In total, the top ten clones hold around 11% of the sample. Specimen: blood, collected from a patient whose treatment included radiotherapy and nephrectomy. The receptor source for this set is a woman between 50 and 59 years old with renal cell carcinoma.

V usage is TRBV7-8 and J usage is TRBJ2-1; no definite D call. Deletions cut 1 base from V and 0 bases from J, with 13 bases between. This CDR3 region has 17 residues. Germline CDR1 SGHVS, CDR2 FQNEAQ. CDR3 sequence (DNA): TGTGCCAGCAGCTTAGTGTCCGGCCCTAGCTCCTACAATGAGCAGTTCTTC. Translation gives CASSLVSGPSSYNEQFF.

This rearrangement joins TRBV5-1 to TRBJ2-5; 7 bases align to TRBD1. Germline V CDR1 and CDR2: SGHRS, YFSETQ. The trim removed 4 bases at V and 3 bases at J, leaving 9 bases unmatched. The CDR3 contains 15 residues. CDR3 coding DNA: TGCGCCAGCAGCCTGGGGACAGTTCAGGAAGAGACCCAGTACTTC. This sequence encodes CASSLGTVQEETQYF.

The rearrangement links TRBV6-1 to TRBJ1-1; 7 nucleotides align to TRBD1. CDR1 MNHNS and CDR2 SASEGT come from the germline V gene. V gave up 6 bases and J gave up 0 bases; unmatched junction bases: 7. The CDR3 extends over 15 amino acids. Here the CDR3 reads CASRDLGQVNTEAFF. The CDR3 DNA follows: TGTGCCAGCAGAGACCTTGGACAGGTGAACACTGAAGCTTTCTTT.

This chain links TRBV7-9 with TRBJ2-7, with 7 nucleotides matching TRBD1. The V segment lost 5 bases and the J segment 4 bases; nucleotides outside the gene matches: 5. The CDR3 length is 13 residues. The V gene's germline CDR1 is SEHNR and CDR2 FQNEAQ (reference sequence). Written as DNA, the CDR3 is TGTGCCAGCAGCACATCCAGGGGGTACGAGCAGTACTTC. Translating it yields CASSTSRGYEQYF.

The V gene is TRBV7-9, the J gene TRBJ1-6; 7 bases agree with TRBD1. Germline lookup yields CDR1 SEHNR and CDR2 FQNEAQ (reference sequence). The trim removed 4 bases at V and 7 bases at J, leaving 4 bases unmatched. The CDR3 extends over 14 amino acids. The CDR3 reads CASSSTGLNSPLHF. CDR3 coding DNA: TGTGCCAGCAGCTCGACAGGGCTGAATTCACCCCTCCACTTT.

The V and J genes are TRBV5-1 and TRBJ2-7; 7 nucleotides match TRBD2. V trimming: 0 bases; J trimming: 5 bases; junction bases outside the gene matches: 2. In germline, CDR1 is SGHRS, CDR2 YFSETQ. This CDR3 is 13 amino acids long. The CDR3 protein is CASSLVGGNEQYF. The CDR3 DNA reads TGCGCCAGCAGCTTGGTGGGGGGGAACGAGCAGTACTTC.

The chain links TRBV4-2 to TRBJ1-2; TRBD1 is a possible D gene (5 bases). The V and J ends lost 2 bases and 7 bases respectively, with 11 bases between them. The CDR3 runs 13 residues. CDR1 and CDR2 from the germline V gene are LGHNA and YNFKEQ. The CDR3 sequence is CASSQTRGLGYTF. The CDR3 nucleotides read TGTGCCAGCAGCCAAACGAGGGGCCTTGGCTACACCTTC.

The J gene is TRBJ2-7, the V gene TRBV5-8; D perhaps matches TRBD1 (5 bases). The CDR3 spans 14 residues. V was clipped by 4 bases and J by 6 bases, with 17 bases between them. Germline V gives CDR1 SGHTS, CDR2 YDEGEE. This chain's CDR3 is CASSPSTDSPEQYF. Here the CDR3 DNA reads TGTGCCAGCAGCCCGTCTACCGACAGCCCCGAGCAGTACTTC.

The rearrangement uses TRBV10-3 and TRBJ2-5, with D perhaps TRBD1 or TRBD2 (6 bases each). The CDR3 has 14 residues. The germline V and J ends were trimmed by 4 bases and 5 bases, with 14 bases remaining between them. Germline V gene data show CDR1 as ENHRY and CDR2 as SYGVKD. DNA for the CDR3: TGTGCCATCAGTGGCGGGACATTCTTGGAGACCCAGTACTTC. Amino acid sequence: CAISGGTFLETQYF.

This sequence joins TRBV19 and TRBJ1-1; maybe TRBD1 (5 bases). V was shortened by 7 bases and J by 5 bases, with 14 bases between the two germline ends. CDR1 and CDR2 (germline): LNHDA, SQIVND (reference sequence). CDR3 length: 13 amino acids. The CDR3 DNA follows: TGTGCCAGTAACGGAGTTCGGGGGACTGAAGCTTTCTTT. This sequence encodes CASNGVRGTEAFF.

The chain carries TRBV18 and TRBJ1-3; D is ambiguous. V was cut by 2 bases and J by 0 bases, with 5 bases left in between. This CDR3 spans 14 amino acids. Germline CDR1 KGHSH, CDR2 LQKENI. Here the CDR3 DNA reads TGTGCCAGCTCACCAAACTTCTCTGGAAACACCATATATTTT. As protein: CASSPNFSGNTIYF.

The V gene is TRBV7-9, the J gene TRBJ2-7; tentatively, D is TRBD2 (5 bases). This CDR3 has 14 residues. Germline V gene data show CDR1 as SEHNR and CDR2 as FQNEAQ (reference sequence). Trimming took 5 bases from V and 2 from J, leaving 13 bases between them. The CDR3 sequence: CASSPPGNAYEQYF. DNA of the CDR3: TGTGCCAGCAGCCCACCGGGAAACGCCTACGAGCAGTACTTC.

This chain uses TRBV7-8 with TRBJ1-1; D is unclear. Trimming removed 2 bases at V and 0 bases at J, with 7 bases between. Germline CDR1 reads SGHVS; CDR2 reads FQNEAQ. The CDR3 spans 14 residues. CDR3 amino acids: CASSLSVMNTEAFF. The CDR3 bases are TGTGCCAGCAGCTTATCCGTTATGAACACTGAAGCTTTCTTT. The full variable domain, rest sourced from reference TRBV7-8 and TRBJ1-1, is GAGVSQSPRYKVAKRGQDVALRCDPISGHVSLFWYQQALGQGPEFLTYFQNEAQLDKSGLPSDRFFAERPEGSVSTLKIQRTQQEDSAVYLCASSLSVMNTEAFFGQGTRLTVV.

This rearrangement joins TRBV5-8 to TRBJ1-4; 7 positions match TRBD1. V gave up 0 bases and J gave up 4 bases; unmatched junction bases: 6. The length of the CDR3 is 16 residues. The germline CDR1 and CDR2 sequences are SGHTS and YDEGEE. CDR3 loop: CASSLANRGGNEKLFF. CDR3 sequence (DNA): TGTGCCAGCAGCTTGGCCAACAGGGGCGGTAATGAAAAACTGTTTTTT.

The chain is built from TRBV11-3 and TRBJ2-2, with D maybe TRBD2 (6 bases). The CDR3 length is 15 residues. CDR1 and CDR2 from the germline V gene are SGHNT and YENEEA. Trimming cost V 1 base and J 5 bases, with 11 bases left between them. The CDR3 DNA reads TGTGCCAGCAGCTTAGGTGGGGCGGGGACCGGGGAGCTGTTTTTT. This codes for CASSLGGAGTGELFF.

This chain joins TRBV19 and TRBJ2-1; 14 bases map to TRBD2. CDR1 and CDR2 (germline): LNHDA, SQIVND (reference sequence). V shed 2 bases, J shed 8 bases, and the junction held 5 bases outside the gene matches. This CDR3 is built from 16 residues. CDR3 region: CASSIWRGLAGDEQFF. CDR3 DNA: TGTGCCAGTAGTATATGGCGGGGACTAGCGGGGGATGAGCAGTTCTTC.

The chain has TRBV19 and TRBJ1-5; tentatively, D is TRBD1 (5 bases). Germline CDR1 LNHDA, CDR2 SQIVND (reference sequence). The CDR3 length is 16 residues. Trimming took 7 bases from V and 5 from J, leaving 21 bases between them. The CDR3 nucleotides are TGTGCCAGTACCACAATAGAGAGGGGATCGGATCAGCCCCAGCATTTT. Its translation: CASTTIERGSDQPQHF.

This sequence joins TRBV28 and TRBJ1-1; D possibly corresponds to TRBD1 (6 bases). Per the germline V gene, CDR1 is MDHEN and CDR2 is SYDVKM. CDR3 length: 14 amino acids. V lost 11 bases and J 0 bases, leaving 16 bases between the germline ends. CDR3 protein: CASTGGALNTEAFF. CDR3 DNA: TGTGCCTCGACGGGGGGGGCCCTGAACACTGAAGCTTTCTTT.